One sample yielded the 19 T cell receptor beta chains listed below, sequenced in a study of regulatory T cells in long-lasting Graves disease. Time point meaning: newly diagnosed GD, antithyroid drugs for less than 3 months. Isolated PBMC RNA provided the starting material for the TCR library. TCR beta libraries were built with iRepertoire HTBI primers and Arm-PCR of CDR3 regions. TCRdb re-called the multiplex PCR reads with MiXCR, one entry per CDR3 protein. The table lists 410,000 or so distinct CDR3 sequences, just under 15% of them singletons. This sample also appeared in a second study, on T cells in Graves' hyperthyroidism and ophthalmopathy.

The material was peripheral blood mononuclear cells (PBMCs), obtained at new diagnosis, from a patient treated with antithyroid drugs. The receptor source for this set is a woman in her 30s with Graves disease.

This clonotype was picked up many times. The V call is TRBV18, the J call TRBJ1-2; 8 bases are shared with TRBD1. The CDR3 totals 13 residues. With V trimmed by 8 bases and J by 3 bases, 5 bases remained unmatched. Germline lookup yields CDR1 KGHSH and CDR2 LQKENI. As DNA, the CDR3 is TGTGCCAGCAGTCCGGACAGGGACTATGGCTACACCTTC. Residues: CASSPDRDYGYTF.

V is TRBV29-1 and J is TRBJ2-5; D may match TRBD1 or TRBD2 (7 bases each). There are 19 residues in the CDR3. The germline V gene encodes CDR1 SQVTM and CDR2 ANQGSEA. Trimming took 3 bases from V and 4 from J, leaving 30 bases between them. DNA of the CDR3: TGCAGCGTTGATTGGCCGTCAGGGGGGGCTTTGGTCAAGTCAGAGACCCAGTACTTC. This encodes CSVDWPSGGALVKSETQYF.

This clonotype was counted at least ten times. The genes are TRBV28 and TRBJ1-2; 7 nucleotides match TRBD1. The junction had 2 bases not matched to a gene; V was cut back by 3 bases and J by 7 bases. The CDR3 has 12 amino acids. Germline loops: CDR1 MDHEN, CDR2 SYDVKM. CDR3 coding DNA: TGTGCCAGCAGTTTCCGACAGGGTGGCTACACCTTC. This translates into CASSFRQGGYTF.

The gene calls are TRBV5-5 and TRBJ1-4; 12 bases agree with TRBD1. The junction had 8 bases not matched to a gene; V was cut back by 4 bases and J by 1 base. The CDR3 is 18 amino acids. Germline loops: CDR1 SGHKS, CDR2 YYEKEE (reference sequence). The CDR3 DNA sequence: TGTGCCAGCAGCACAGCCGGGACAGGGGGCTTAACTAATGAAAAACTGTTTTTT. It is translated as CASSTAGTGGLTNEKLFF.

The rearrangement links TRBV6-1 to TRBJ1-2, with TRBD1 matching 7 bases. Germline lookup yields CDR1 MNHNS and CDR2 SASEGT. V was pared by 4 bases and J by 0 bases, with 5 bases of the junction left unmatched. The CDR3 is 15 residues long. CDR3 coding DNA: TGTGCCAGCAGTGCTACAGGGGATTCTAACTATGGCTACACCTTC. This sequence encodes CASSATGDSNYGYTF.

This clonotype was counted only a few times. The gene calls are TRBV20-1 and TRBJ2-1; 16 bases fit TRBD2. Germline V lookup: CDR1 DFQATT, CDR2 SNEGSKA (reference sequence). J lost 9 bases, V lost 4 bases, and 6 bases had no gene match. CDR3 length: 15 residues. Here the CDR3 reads CSATGTSGRVGEQFF. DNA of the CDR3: TGCAGTGCTACAGGGACTAGCGGGAGGGTTGGTGAGCAGTTCTTC.

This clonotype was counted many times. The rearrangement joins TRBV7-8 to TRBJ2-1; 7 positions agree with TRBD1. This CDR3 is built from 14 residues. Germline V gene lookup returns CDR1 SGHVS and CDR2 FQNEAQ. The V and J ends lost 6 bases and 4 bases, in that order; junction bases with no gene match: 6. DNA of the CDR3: TGTGCCAGCAGACCTCCGGACAGGTACAATGAGCAGTTCTTC. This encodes CASRPPDRYNEQFF.

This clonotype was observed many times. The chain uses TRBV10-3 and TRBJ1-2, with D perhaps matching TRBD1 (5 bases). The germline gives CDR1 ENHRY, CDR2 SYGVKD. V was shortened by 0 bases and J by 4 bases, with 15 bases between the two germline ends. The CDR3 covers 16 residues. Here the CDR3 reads CAISESMKGVIYGYTF. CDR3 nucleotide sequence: TGTGCCATCAGTGAGTCGATGAAAGGGGTTATCTATGGCTACACCTTC.

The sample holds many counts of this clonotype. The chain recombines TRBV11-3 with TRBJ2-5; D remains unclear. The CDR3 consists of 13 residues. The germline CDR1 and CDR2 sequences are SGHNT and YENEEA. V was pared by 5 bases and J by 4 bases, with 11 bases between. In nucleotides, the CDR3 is TGTGCCAGCAGCCCGGGCCGACCAGAGACCCAGTACTTC. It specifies CASSPGRPETQYF.

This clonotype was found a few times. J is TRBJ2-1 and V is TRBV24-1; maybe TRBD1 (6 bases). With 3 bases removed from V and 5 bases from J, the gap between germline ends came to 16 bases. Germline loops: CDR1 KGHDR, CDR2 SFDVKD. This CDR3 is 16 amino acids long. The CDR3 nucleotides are TGTGCCACCAGTGATCCTGCTGGGGCAGGGGACAATGAGCAGTTCTTC. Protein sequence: CATSDPAGAGDNEQFF.

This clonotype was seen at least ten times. The CDR3: CASSSLAGGPGTQYF. As DNA, the CDR3 is TGTGCCAGCAGCTCTTTAGCGGGAGGGCCTGGAACGCAGTATTTT. The chain combines TRBV7-6 with TRBJ2-3; TRBD2 agrees at 11 bases. With 4 bases clipped from V and 9 bases from J, the junction kept 9 bases outside the gene matches. The CDR3 sequence is 15 residues long. CDR1 is SGHVS, CDR2 FNYEAQ, per germline.

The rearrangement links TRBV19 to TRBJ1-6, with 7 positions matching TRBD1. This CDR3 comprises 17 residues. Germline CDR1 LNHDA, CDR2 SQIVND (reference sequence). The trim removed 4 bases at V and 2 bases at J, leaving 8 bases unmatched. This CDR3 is CASSTRRTGAYNSPLHF. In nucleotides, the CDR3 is TGTGCCAGTAGTACTAGACGGACAGGCGCCTATAATTCACCCCTCCACTTT.

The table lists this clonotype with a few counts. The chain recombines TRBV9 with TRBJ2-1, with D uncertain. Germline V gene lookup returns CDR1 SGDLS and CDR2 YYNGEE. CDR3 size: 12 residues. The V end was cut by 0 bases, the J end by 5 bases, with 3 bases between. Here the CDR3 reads CASSVVNNEQFF. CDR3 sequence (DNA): TGTGCCAGCAGCGTAGTCAACAATGAGCAGTTCTTC.

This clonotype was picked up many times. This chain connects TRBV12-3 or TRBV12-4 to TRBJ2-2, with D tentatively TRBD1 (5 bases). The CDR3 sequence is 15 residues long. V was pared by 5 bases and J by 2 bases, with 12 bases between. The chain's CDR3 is CASSPDRYNTGELFF. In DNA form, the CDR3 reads TGTGCCAGCAGTCCCGACAGATATAACACCGGGGAGCTGTTTTTT.

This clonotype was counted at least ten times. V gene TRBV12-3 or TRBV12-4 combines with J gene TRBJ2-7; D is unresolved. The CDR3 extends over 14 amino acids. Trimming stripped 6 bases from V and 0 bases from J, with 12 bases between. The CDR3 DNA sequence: TGTGCCAGCAGCCGCGCTAGGTCCTCCTACGAGCAGTACTTC. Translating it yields CASSRARSSYEQYF.

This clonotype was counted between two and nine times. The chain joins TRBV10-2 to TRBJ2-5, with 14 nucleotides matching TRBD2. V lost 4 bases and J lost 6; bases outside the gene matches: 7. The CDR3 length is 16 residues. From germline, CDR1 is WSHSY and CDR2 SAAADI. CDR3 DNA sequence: TGCGCCAGCAGTGGGGAAGGGACTAGCGGGAGTAAGACCCAGTACTTC. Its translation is CASSGEGTSGSKTQYF.

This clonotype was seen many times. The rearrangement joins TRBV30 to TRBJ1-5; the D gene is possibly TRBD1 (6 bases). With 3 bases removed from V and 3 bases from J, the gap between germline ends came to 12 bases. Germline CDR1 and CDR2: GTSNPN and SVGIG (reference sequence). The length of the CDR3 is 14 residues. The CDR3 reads CAWSPGQLNQPQHF. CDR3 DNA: TGTGCCTGGAGCCCCGGACAGCTCAATCAGCCCCAGCATTTT.

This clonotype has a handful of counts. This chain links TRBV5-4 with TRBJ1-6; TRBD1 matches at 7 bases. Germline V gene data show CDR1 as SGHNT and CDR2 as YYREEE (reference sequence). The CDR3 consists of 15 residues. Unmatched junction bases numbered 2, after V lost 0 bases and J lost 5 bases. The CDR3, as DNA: TGTGCCAGCAGCTTGGTGGGGACAGATAATTCACCCCTCCACTTT. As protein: CASSLVGTDNSPLHF.

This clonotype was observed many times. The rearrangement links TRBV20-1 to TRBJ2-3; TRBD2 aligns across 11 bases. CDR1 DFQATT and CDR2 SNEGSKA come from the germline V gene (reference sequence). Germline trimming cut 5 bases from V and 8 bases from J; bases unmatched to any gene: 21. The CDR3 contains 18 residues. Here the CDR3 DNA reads TGCAGTGCTCCCGGAACGCAGGGGATTAGCGGGAGGGCCGGTACGCAGTATTTT. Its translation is CSAPGTQGISGRAGTQYF.